Each of the 21 T cell receptor beta chains below was sequenced from the same sample in a study of identical twins. TCRdb re-called the 5' RACE reads through MiXCR, storing one row per CDR3 protein. The data hold about 700,000 distinct CDR3 sequences, with 6.1% observed a single time. Material for sequencing was naive T cells sorted from blood. The receptors stem from a man aged 18 to 30 in good health.

The chain combines TRBV20-1 with TRBJ2-3; maybe TRBD2 (6 bases). The CDR3 totals 14 residues. Per the germline V gene, CDR1 is DFQATT and CDR2 is SNEGSKA (reference sequence). Trimming took off 3 bases at V and 1 base at J, with 11 bases between the two ends. The CDR3 DNA reads TGCAGTGCTAGGGGGGGAGACGGCACAGATACGCAGTATTTT. Translation gives CSARGGDGTDTQYF.

The V and J genes are TRBV7-8 and TRBJ2-1, with TRBD2 matching over 9 bases. The trim removed 2 bases at V and 8 bases at J, leaving 10 bases unmatched. The length of the CDR3 is 16 residues. The V gene's germline CDR1 is SGHVS and CDR2 FQNEAQ. The CDR3 here is CASSLFKGGRADEQFF. Here the CDR3 DNA reads TGTGCCAGCAGCTTATTCAAGGGCGGGAGGGCCGATGAGCAGTTCTTC.

This chain links TRBV11-2 with TRBJ2-6; tentative D call: TRBD1 (6 bases). Trimming cost V 5 bases and J 6 bases, with 11 bases left between them. CDR3 length: 14 amino acids. Germline lookup yields CDR1 SGHAT and CDR2 FQNNGV. The CDR3 protein is CASSRSGEANVLTF. Here the CDR3 DNA reads TGTGCCAGCAGCCGATCAGGGGAGGCCAACGTCCTGACTTTC.

This clonotype was seen many times. The V call is TRBV6-5, the J call TRBJ1-2; D is ambiguous. CDR1 MNHEY and CDR2 SVGAGI come from the germline V gene. The CDR3 has 15 amino acids. Trimming cost V 0 bases and J 0 bases, with 8 bases left between them. As DNA, the CDR3 is TGTGCCAGCAGTTACTCGGAAGGAGCTAACTATGGCTACACCTTC. Its translation: CASSYSEGANYGYTF.

This clonotype has ten or more counts. The chain couples TRBV20-1 to TRBJ1-6; D not resolved. Germline-derived CDR1 and CDR2 are DFQATT and SNEGSKA (reference sequence). This CDR3 has 11 residues. Deletions cut 6 bases from V and 7 bases from J, with 7 bases between. Here the CDR3 reads CSASENSPLHF. CDR3 DNA: TGCAGTGCGTCAGAAAATTCACCCCTCCACTTT.

This clonotype was seen ten or more times. V and J are TRBV7-3 and TRBJ2-3, with 7 bases lining up with TRBD2. From germline, CDR1 is SGHTA and CDR2 FQGTGA. CDR3 size: 13 residues. With V trimmed by 2 bases and J by 8 bases, 4 bases remained unmatched. The DNA for the CDR3 is TGTGCCAGCAGCTTAGCGGGAGAGGCTACGCAGTATTTT. As protein: CASSLAGEATQYF.

This clonotype was detected many times. The rearrangement uses TRBV12-3 or TRBV12-4 and TRBJ2-5; D is uncertain. There are 13 residues in the CDR3. Between the trimmed V and J ends, which lost 5 bases and 5 bases, there was a span of 12 bases. The CDR3: CASSPPGEETQYF. CDR3 coding DNA: TGTGCCAGCAGTCCCCCCGGAGAGGAGACCCAGTACTTC.

Regarding this clonotype: This could be a read error, since a much larger clone is one nucleotide away. The CDR3 here is CAAKSTRELFF. CDR3 coding DNA: TGTGCCGCAAAGAGCACCAGGGAGCTGTTTTTT. The chain carries TRBV10-3 and TRBJ2-2; the D is unclear. Germline CDR1 is ENHRY and CDR2 is SYGVKD. The CDR3 totals 11 residues.

The sample holds a few counts of this clonotype. The CDR3 DNA is TGTGCCAGCCGTCGGGACAGGGGCTACTCTGGGGCCAACGTCCTGACTTTC. As protein: CASRRDRGYSGANVLTF. This chain links TRBV12-3 or TRBV12-4 with TRBJ2-6; 10 bases align to TRBD1. This CDR3 region has 17 residues. J was trimmed by 0 bases and V by 8 bases; bases with no gene match: 7.

This clonotype was found many times. The chain joins TRBV20-1 to TRBJ2-3, with unresolved D. In germline, CDR1 is DFQATT, CDR2 SNEGSKA (reference sequence). V was pared by 6 bases and J by 6 bases, with 10 bases between. This CDR3 comprises 11 residues. The CDR3 is CSAEVVDTQYF. CDR3 sequence (DNA): TGCAGTGCAGAGGTTGTGGATACGCAGTATTTT.

Many counts were recorded for this clonotype. The chain employs TRBV5-1 and TRBJ1-2; unclear D gene. This CDR3 region has 14 residues. Per germline, CDR1 SGHRS and CDR2 YFSETQ. Trimming took 2 bases from V and 1 from J, leaving 9 bases between them. This chain's CDR3 is CASSLEGFNYGYTF. In DNA form, the CDR3 reads TGCGCCAGCAGCTTAGAAGGCTTTAACTATGGCTACACCTTC.

This clonotype was picked up many times. This chain links TRBV10-2 with TRBJ2-7; 7 nucleotides line up with TRBD1. From germline, CDR1 is WSHSY and CDR2 SAAADI. The CDR3 is 13 amino acids. V lost 6 bases and J lost 8; bases outside the gene matches: 10. The CDR3 coding sequence is TGCGCCAGCAGCGAGGACCCGACAGGGAAGCAGTACGTC. Translation gives CASSEDPTGKQYV.

This chain connects TRBV24-1 to TRBJ2-5; possible D gene TRBD1, 6 bases. V lost 3 bases and J lost 5, with 18 bases in between. The CDR3 contains 16 residues. CDR1 and CDR2 (germline): KGHDR, SFDVKD. CDR3 protein: CATSDATQGLIETQYF. The DNA for the CDR3 is TGTGCCACCAGTGATGCAACACAGGGTTTAATCGAGACCCAGTACTTC.

This clonotype appeared many times. This sequence joins TRBV20-1 and TRBJ1-2; D not certain. The CDR3 loop spans 10 amino acids. The V and J ends lost 0 bases and 8 bases respectively, with 4 bases between them. The germline CDR1 and CDR2 sequences are DFQATT and SNEGSKA (reference sequence). DNA of the CDR3: TGCAGTGCTAGAGATCCGGGCTACACCTTC. It encodes CSARDPGYTF.

The chain has TRBV4-1 and TRBJ1-1; 9 bases line up with TRBD1. Germline V lookup: CDR1 MGHRA, CDR2 YSYEKL. The CDR3 totals 12 residues. V dropped 6 bases and J dropped 6; count of bases not matched to a gene: 2. CDR3 DNA: TGCGCCAGCAGGGACAGGGGTCCTGAAGCTTTCTTT. Its protein product is CASRDRGPEAFF.

This clonotype was seen many times. V is TRBV29-1 and J is TRBJ2-7, with TRBD1 as a possible D gene (5 bases). V lost 3 bases to trimming and J lost 3 bases, with 6 bases between them. The CDR3 has 11 residues. Germline CDR1 is SQVTM and CDR2 is ANQGSEA. Here the CDR3 DNA reads TGCAGCGTTGACAGGGACTACGAGCAGTACGTC. Translation: CSVDRDYEQYV.

At least ten counts were recorded for this clonotype. The chain joins TRBV5-1 to TRBJ2-1; D gene ambiguous. CDR1 and CDR2 from the germline V gene are SGHRS and YFSETQ. The CDR3 consists of 17 residues. Trimming cost V 0 bases and J 7 bases, with 20 bases left between them. CDR3 amino acids: CASSLEAARFYGNEQFF. CDR3 bases: TGCGCCAGCAGCTTGGAGGCAGCCCGGTTTTATGGGAATGAGCAGTTCTTC.

This clonotype was detected only a few times. The genes are TRBV7-9 and TRBJ2-3; D possibly corresponds to TRBD2 (6 bases). CDR1 is SEHNR, CDR2 FQNEAQ, per germline (reference sequence). V dropped 5 bases and J dropped 4 bases, with 16 bases sitting between them. The CDR3 contains 15 residues. The CDR3 DNA follows: TGTGCCAGCAGCGAGCGGGCTAAAGCCTCAGATACGCAGTATTTT. It specifies CASSERAKASDTQYF.

This clonotype was counted ten times or more. The chain is built from TRBV9 and TRBJ2-7, with a possible D match to TRBD2 (7 bases). CDR1 SGDLS and CDR2 YYNGEE come from the germline V gene. Between the trimmed V and J ends, which lost 4 bases and 1 base, there was a span of 12 bases. This CDR3 comprises 14 residues. DNA for the CDR3: TGTGCCAGCAGCCCTGGGGGGGCTTCCTACGAGCAGTACTTC. Protein: CASSPGGASYEQYF.

This clonotype has ten or more counts. The chain recombines TRBV5-1 with TRBJ2-7; 7 bases are shared with TRBD1. The germline V gene has CDR1 SGHRS and CDR2 YFSETQ. CDR3 length: 16 amino acids. Trimming at V came to 2 bases and at J to 3 bases, leaving 11 bases not matched to a gene. CDR3 in amino acids: CASSFGRTGPIYEQYF. The DNA of the CDR3 is TGCGCCAGCAGCTTCGGTAGGACAGGCCCGATCTACGAGCAGTACTTC.

This clonotype was counted many times. The chain employs TRBV9 and TRBJ1-6; possible D gene TRBD1, 5 bases. V was pared by 0 bases and J by 7 bases, with 11 bases between. From germline, CDR1 is SGDLS and CDR2 YYNGEE. The CDR3 covers 15 residues. CDR3 residues: CASSVDPRQNSPLHF. The CDR3 nucleotides read TGTGCCAGCAGCGTAGATCCCAGACAGAATTCACCCCTCCACTTT.